The rows below give T cell receptor beta chains drawn from one sample of a study of blood T cell repertoires in COVID-19. Generated by immunoSEQ multiplex PCR, the TCRdb table keeps only in-frame clones and is missing some. The table includes more than 200,000 clones, approximately 89% detected once. The source material was PBMCs or T cells enriched from blood (not recorded which). Source of these receptors: a woman aged 25-40 years with acute COVID-19. CDR3s include the opening cysteine and the closing phenylalanine or tryptophan. The order of the fields is clone size, J gene, V gene, D gene, CDR3 protein, CDR3 DNA. D genes are given only for firm matches. Some rows mark clone size as missing; the rest say once, few, many or name a class of expanded clone.

NA TRBJ2-1 TRBV7-8 NA CASSSDFYNEQFF TGTGCCAGCAGCTCGGACTTCTACAATGAGCAGTTCTTC
NA TRBJ1-4 TRBV11-2 NA CASSPLPGNSANEKLFF TGTGCCAGCAGCCCCCTCCCGGGAAATTCGGCTAATGAAAAACTGTTTTTT
NA TRBJ1-6 TRBV4-2 TRBD1 CASSVSQGGYNSPLHF TGTGCCAGCAGCGTCTCACAGGGGGGCTATAATTCACCCCTCCACTTT
NA TRBJ2-1 TRBV14 NA CASSQRGGSYNEQFF TGTGCCAGCAGCCAAAGAGGGGGTTCCTACAATGAGCAGTTCTTC
NA TRBJ1-5 TRBV11-2 TRBD1 CASSHGQGAKRPQHF TGTGCCAGCAGCCACGGACAGGGGGCCAAGAGGCCCCAGCATTTT
NA TRBJ1-1 TRBV2 TRBD1 CASRGDRGMNTEAFF TGTGCCAGCAGGGGGGACAGGGGGATGAACACTGAAGCTTTCTTT
NA TRBJ2-3 TRBV5-6 NA CASSFGAGGTDTQYF TGTGCCAGCAGCTTCGGGGCAGGGGGCACAGATACGCAGTATTTT
NA TRBJ2-5 TRBV11-3 TRBD2 CASSSGGETQYF TGTGCCAGCAGCTCGGGGGGAGAGACCCAGTACTTC
NA TRBJ1-1 TRBV6-1 TRBD1 CASSETGTLLMRAEAFF TGTGCCAGCAGTGAGACAGGGACCCTCCTGATGAGGGCTGAAGCTTTCTTT
NA TRBJ2-1 TRBV27 TRBD1 CASSLIGQGENEQFF TGTGCCAGCAGTTTAATTGGACAGGGCGAAAATGAGCAGTTCTTC
few TRBJ1-3 TRBV7-9 NA CASSEKLPGSGNTIYF TGTGCCAGCAGCGAGAAACTCCCGGGTTCTGGAAACACCATATATTTT
NA TRBJ1-5 TRBV15 NA CATSLDRRNQPQHF TGTGCCACCAGCCTTGACAGACGCAATCAGCCCCAGCATTTT
NA TRBJ1-2 TRBV2 TRBD1 CASRQGQVSLYGYTF TGTGCCAGCAGGCAAGGACAGGTCAGCCTCTATGGCTACACCTTC
NA TRBJ1-1 TRBV9 NA CASSAGGGKGTEAFF TGTGCCAGCAGCGCTGGGGGGGGCAAGGGCACTGAAGCTTTCTTT
once TRBJ1-1 TRBV11-2 NA CASSSGPSGVLDAFF TGTGCCAGCAGCTCCGGACCTAGCGGGGTGTTGGATGCTTTCTTT
NA TRBJ2-7 TRBV30 TRBD1 CAWSNDRVQQYF TGTGCCTGGAGTAACGACAGGGTTCAGCAGTACTTC
NA TRBJ1-2 TRBV19 NA CASSIVSYYGYTF TGTGCCAGTAGTATTGTGAGTTACTATGGCTACACCTTC
NA TRBJ1-5 TRBV2 TRBD1 CASSGQGRNQPQHF TGTGCCAGCAGTGGACAGGGGCGAAATCAGCCCCAGCATTTT
NA TRBJ1-5 TRBV19 NA CASSIDEVGQPQHF TGTGCCAGTAGTATAGACGAGGTGGGTCAGCCCCAGCATTTT
NA TRBJ2-3 TRBV29-1 NA CSVPPGDTQYF TGCAGCGTCCCCCCAGGGGATACGCAGTATTTT
NA TRBJ1-2 TRBV30 NA CAWSERGQGYTF TGTGCCTGGAGTGAACGGGGTCAAGGCTACACCTTC
NA TRBJ2-5 TRBV5-6 TRBD2 CASSWTSGGARETQYF TGTGCCAGCAGCTGGACTAGCGGGGGGGCAAGGGAGACCCAGTACTTC
NA TRBJ1-5 TRBV6-5 NA CASSPLQGWNQPQHF TGTGCCAGCAGTCCACTACAGGGTTGGAATCAGCCCCAGCATTTT
NA TRBJ2-1 TRBV5-1 TRBD2 CASSLTGTSGVNEQFF TGCGCCAGCAGCTTAACCGGGACTAGCGGGGTGAATGAGCAGTTCTTC
NA TRBJ1-2 TRBV28 TRBD1 CASSLQGALYGYTF TGTGCCAGCAGCCTACAGGGGGCGCTTTATGGCTACACCTTC
few TRBJ1-2 TRBV7-2 NA CASSLPGGQGYGYTF TGTGCCAGCAGCCTCCCCGGGGGGCAAGGCTATGGCTACACCTTC
NA TRBJ2-1 TRBV6-5 NA CASRYEGDNEQFF TGTGCCAGCAGGTACGAGGGGGACAATGAGCAGTTCTTC
NA TRBJ2-7 TRBV6-5 TRBD1 CASTQGDGTTYEQYF TGTGCCAGCACCCAGGGGGACGGAACCACCTACGAGCAGTACTTC
NA TRBJ1-6 TRBV18 TRBD1 CASSETGGGSPLHF TGTGCCAGCTCAGAGACAGGGGGCGGTTCACCCCTCCACTTT
NA TRBJ1-1 TRBV5-1 NA CASSTLGGGITEAFF TGCGCCAGCAGCACCCTAGGGGGGGGGATCACTGAAGCTTTCTTT
NA TRBJ2-7 TRBV19 TRBD2 CASSMAGRSSYEQYF TGTGCCAGTAGTATGGCCGGGAGGAGTTCCTACGAGCAGTACTTC
NA TRBJ1-3 TRBV9 TRBD1 CASSRSRDSPGHTIYF TGTGCCAGCAGCAGGAGCCGGGACAGCCCCGGTCACACCATATATTTT
NA TRBJ1-5 TRBV6-5 NA CASRAQGDNQPQHF TGTGCCAGCAGGGCTCAGGGTGACAATCAGCCCCAGCATTTT
NA TRBJ1-6 TRBV14 NA CASSQDLENSPLHF TGTGCCAGCAGCCAAGATCTCGAGAATTCACCCCTCCACTTT
NA TRBJ2-7 TRBV7-3 TRBD1 CASSLYRGRSYEQYF TGTGCCAGCAGCTTATACAGGGGACGCTCCTACGAGCAGTACTTC
NA TRBJ1-1 TRBV9 TRBD1 CASSVTGTGEAFF TGTGCCAGCAGCGTAACCGGGACAGGAGAAGCTTTCTTT
NA TRBJ1-5 TRBV6-6 TRBD1 CASRRDRGEDQPQHF TGTGCCAGCAGACGGGACAGAGGGGAAGATCAGCCCCAGCATTTT
NA TRBJ2-7 TRBV4-1 TRBD1 CASSQRTHRGFSYEQYF TGCGCCAGCAGCCAACGAACCCACAGGGGCTTCTCCTACGAGCAGTACTTC
NA TRBJ1-5 TRBV19 TRBD1 CASSGQGLKQPQHF TGTGCCAGTAGTGGACAGGGGTTAAAACAGCCCCAGCATTTT
NA TRBJ1-2 TRBV29-1 TRBD1 CSANRGDGYTF TGCAGCGCAAACAGGGGTGACGGCTACACCTTC